This TCR beta chain was documented in a study of T-cell memory formation after mild COVID-19. Points from the study as a whole: Confirmation of SARS-CoV-2 specificity was lacking for second-wave clones peaking day 37. Pre-infection memory already had some responding clones, implying cross-reactive memory joined.

This clonotype was seen only a few times. Antigen specificity is unknown. Trimming left V 6 bases short and J 5 bases short, with 19 bases between. From germline, CDR1 is SGHVS and CDR2 FNYEAQ. The CDR3 spans 15 residues. 5'RACE primed from the constant segment yielded TCR alpha and TCR beta cDNA libraries bearing sample barcodes and UMIs. TCRdb reanalysed the 5' RACE reads using MiXCR and keeps one entry per CDR3 protein. The sample carries roughly 400,000 distinct CDR3 sequences, roughly 15% recorded once. The TCR originated in a man younger than 30 who had mild COVID-19 (a few samples of this study predate the infection). Cell type and time point are not known. The chain links TRBV7-6 to TRBJ1-1; D gene unclear. Material for sequencing was PBMCs or a T cell subset sorted from them (not recorded which). CDR3 nucleotides: TGTGCCAGCAGTCGCACCGGGGTGGGAGAAACTGAAGCTTTCTTT. As protein: CASSRTGVGETEAFF.